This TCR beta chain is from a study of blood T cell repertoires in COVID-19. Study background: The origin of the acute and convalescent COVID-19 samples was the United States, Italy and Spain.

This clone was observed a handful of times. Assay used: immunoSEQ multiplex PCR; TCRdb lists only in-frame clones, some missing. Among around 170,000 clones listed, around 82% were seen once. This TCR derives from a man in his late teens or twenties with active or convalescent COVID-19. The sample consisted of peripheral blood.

The CDR3 spells CASTATGSSYEQYF. CDR3 DNA sequence: TGTGCCAGTACCGCAACCGGGAGTAGCTACGAGCAGTACTTC. This chain links TRBV19 with TRBJ2-7, with D maybe TRBD2 (6 bases). The CDR3 runs 14 residues. V lost 7 bases, J lost 3 bases, and 16 bases lay in between. CDR1 and CDR2 (germline): LNHDA, SQIVND (reference sequence).